This passage covers 5 T cell receptor beta chains from one sample sequenced in a study of PD-1 blockade in mismatch repair-deficient tumors. Repertoires were generated with immunoSEQ multiplex PCR, while TCRdb's copy carries only in-frame clones and drops some. The sample has 90,000 to 130,000 clones, about 74% seen once. Specimen: peripheral blood, collected approximately 14 months after starting pembrolizumab. These receptors all come from an adult with mismatch repair-deficient cancer.

This clone turned up a few times. The chain uses TRBV6-6 and TRBJ1-5; D perhaps matches TRBD1 (5 bases). V dropped 7 bases and J dropped 4 bases, with 11 bases sitting between them. Germline CDR1 and CDR2: MNHNY and SVGAGI (reference sequence). The CDR3 contains 13 residues. The CDR3 region is CASIGGFNQPQHF. The CDR3 DNA is TGTGCCAGCATCGGGGGGTTTAATCAGCCCCAGCATTTT.

This clone was seen a few times. J is TRBJ2-5 and V is TRBV9; no definite D call. Germline-derived CDR1 and CDR2 are SGDLS and YYNGEE. Trimming left V 0 bases short and J 5 bases short, with 8 bases between. This CDR3 comprises 13 residues. The chain's CDR3 is CASSVEGRETQYF. The CDR3 bases are TGTGCCAGCAGCGTAGAAGGAAGGGAGACCCAGTACTTC.

The chain uses TRBV14 and TRBJ1-5; D is undetermined. The CDR3 consists of 14 residues. Deletions cut 5 bases from V and 3 bases from J, with 11 bases between. Germline-derived CDR1 and CDR2 are SGHDN and FVKESK. This chain's CDR3 is CASSYSGVNQPQHF. CDR3 sequence (DNA): TGTGCCAGCAGCTATTCCGGGGTCAATCAGCCCCAGCATTTT.

This chain links TRBV27 with TRBJ2-3; D remains unclear. CDR3 size: 13 residues. Germline assignment: CDR1 MNHEY and CDR2 SMNVEV (reference sequence). The germline V and J ends were trimmed by 3 bases and 0 bases, with 4 bases remaining between them. CDR3 nucleotides: TGTGCCAGCAGTTTCTCTAGCACAGATACGCAGTATTTT. It specifies CASSFSSTDTQYF.

This clone came up a few times. The chain recombines TRBV6-1 with TRBJ2-7; 7 nucleotides align to TRBD1. The CDR3 consists of 14 residues. Trimming took 4 bases from V and 4 from J; bases not matched to a gene: 7. The germline CDR1 and CDR2 sequences are MNHNS and SASEGT. As DNA, the CDR3 is TGTGCCAGCAGTGTTAGGACAGGTGCTTACGAGCAGTACTTC. Protein sequence: CASSVRTGAYEQYF.